One and the same sample provided the 26 T cell receptor beta chains below, sequenced in a study of T cells in Graves' hyperthyroidism and ophthalmopathy. RNA transcripts yielded amplified TCR beta CDR3 regions. HTBI primers drove first-round RT-PCR of the TCR CDR3. TCRdb re-derived calls from the multiplex PCR reads in MiXCR, one entry per CDR3 protein. The sample has hundreds of thousands of distinct CDR3 sequences; 13% to 15% are singletons. Source material: blood. The receptors were sampled from a woman aged 50 to 60 with Graves' ophthalmopathy.

In its sample, this clonotype was seen many times. This chain links TRBV30 with TRBJ2-3; TRBD2 agrees at 12 bases. This CDR3 comprises 18 residues. Trimming removed 0 bases from V and 8 bases from J; junction bases left unmatched: 15. The germline CDR1 and CDR2 sequences are GTSNPN and SVGIG (reference sequence). CDR3 sequence reads: CAWSVRLAGVGRVGTQYF. In DNA form, the CDR3 reads TGTGCCTGGAGTGTACGACTAGCGGGAGTGGGAAGGGTTGGTACGCAGTATTTT. Full variable domain (remainder filled in from reference TRBV30 and TRBJ2-3): SQTIHQWPATLVQPVGSPLSLECTVEGTSNPNLYWYRQAAGRGLQLLFYSVGIGQISSEVPQNLSASRPQDRQFILSSKKLLLSDSGFYLCAWSVRLAGVGRVGTQYFGPGTRLTVL.

This clonotype was detected many times. The chain couples TRBV15 to TRBJ2-7, with D maybe TRBD2 (7 bases). Per the germline V gene, CDR1 is LNHNV and CDR2 is YYDKDF (reference sequence). CDR3 size: 14 residues. Trimming stripped 2 bases from V and 4 bases from J, with 12 bases between. The CDR3 nucleotides read TGTGCCACCAGCAGACAGGGGAGGGGGTACGAGCAGTACTTC. Its translation is CATSRQGRGYEQYF.

The chain is built from TRBV12-5 and TRBJ2-2; D gene uncertain. The CDR3 extends over 18 amino acids. Per the germline V gene, CDR1 is LGHNT and CDR2 is FRNRAP. The V and J ends lost 2 bases and 0 bases respectively, with 16 bases between them. The CDR3 DNA reads as TGTGCTAGTGGTTTGCTTACCTCCTTAAAACCGAACACCGGGGAGCTGTTTTTT. Residues: CASGLLTSLKPNTGELFF.

The rearrangement links TRBV4-3 to TRBJ2-5; 8 bases are shared with TRBD2. With V trimmed by 0 bases and J by 1 base, 4 bases remained unmatched. The CDR3 sequence is 16 residues long. Germline CDR1 and CDR2: LGHNA and YSLEER. The CDR3 reads CASSQDITSGQETQYF. The DNA of the CDR3 is TGCGCCAGCAGCCAAGATATAACTAGCGGCCAAGAGACCCAGTACTTC.

This clonotype has ten or more counts. The rearrangement uses TRBV6-5 and TRBJ1-2; 7 nucleotides match TRBD1. Germline V lookup: CDR1 MNHEY, CDR2 SVGAGI. The CDR3 is 14 amino acids. V shed 2 bases and J 4 bases; nucleotides not matched to a gene: 4. The CDR3 nucleotides are TGTGCCAGCAGTTACCAGGGGGGTATCTATGGCTACACCTTC. Translating gives CASSYQGGIYGYTF.

This clonotype was observed at least ten times. This chain joins TRBV20-1 and TRBJ2-1; 8 bases are a match to TRBD2. J was trimmed by 6 bases and V by 7 bases; bases with no gene match: 8. The CDR3 loop spans 13 amino acids. Germline CDR1 DFQATT, CDR2 SNEGSKA (reference sequence). This CDR3 is CSDNGRAGNEQFF. In DNA form, the CDR3 reads TGCAGTGATAACGGGAGGGCCGGCAATGAGCAGTTCTTC.

The CDR3 loop reads CATSDTTSGRVYNEQFF. For the CDR3, the DNA is TGTGCCACCAGTGACACAACTAGCGGGAGGGTCTACAATGAGCAGTTCTTC. This sequence joins TRBV24-1 and TRBJ2-1; 13 positions match TRBD2. The CDR3 is made up of 17 amino acids. V lost 4 bases to trimming and J lost 3 bases; unmatched junction nucleotides: 5. Germline lookup yields CDR1 KGHDR and CDR2 SFDVKD.

On this clonotype itself: A single base separates this from a much larger clone, so it may be a read error. This CDR3 is missing its conserved last phenylalanine or tryptophan, likely due to a read error. The rearrangement links TRBV6-2 or TRBV6-3 to TRBJ2-1; 12 bases match TRBD2. Germline V gene sequence: CDR1 MNHEY, CDR2 SVGEGT. This CDR3 contains 16 residues. After removal of 0 bases from V and 5 bases from J, the junction contained 2 bases not matched to a gene. The CDR3 region has the DNA TGTGCCAGCAGTTACTCAAGGACTAGCGGGGACAATGAGCAGTTCCTC. It codes for CASSYSRTSGDNEQFL.

This clonotype was counted ten times or more. The V call is TRBV18, the J call TRBJ1-5; D possibly corresponds to TRBD1 (6 bases). Trimming shortened V by 2 bases and J by 3 bases, and 14 bases separated the two germline ends. The CDR3 totals 16 residues. Germline CDR1 and CDR2: KGHSH and LQKENI. The CDR3 loop reads CASSPSRGQDNQPQHF. CDR3 DNA sequence: TGTGCCAGCTCACCAAGCAGGGGACAAGACAATCAGCCCCAGCATTTT. The full variable domain, its missing parts supplied by reference TRBV18 and TRBJ1-5, is NAGVMQNPRHLVRRRGQEARLRCSPMKGHSHVYWYRQLPEEGLKFMVYLQKENIIDESGMPKERFSAEFPKEGPSILRIQQVVRGDSAAYFCASSPSRGQDNQPQHFGDGTRLSIL.

This clonotype was counted many times. This chain joins TRBV18 and TRBJ2-1, with 10 bases matching TRBD2. Per the germline V gene, CDR1 is KGHSH and CDR2 is LQKENI. The CDR3 consists of 17 residues. Trimming took 6 bases from V and 5 from J; bases not matched to a gene: 13. The CDR3 region is CASSQIFGLADNNEQFF. The CDR3 bases are TGTGCCAGCTCCCAAATTTTTGGACTAGCGGATAACAATGAGCAGTTCTTC.

This clonotype was detected many times. The gene calls are TRBV20-1 and TRBJ1-1; D is perhaps TRBD1 (6 bases). The CDR3 is 10 amino acids. Deletions cut 6 bases from V and 11 bases from J, with 13 bases between. The germline CDR1 and CDR2 sequences are DFQATT and SNEGSKA (reference sequence). DNA of the CDR3: TGCAGTGCACCTCAGGGGTGGGCTTTCTTT. It specifies CSAPQGWAFF.

This clonotype was seen ten or more times. This chain links TRBV30 with TRBJ2-1; 14 bases map to TRBD2. Germline V CDR1 and CDR2: GTSNPN, SVGIG (reference sequence). This CDR3 region has 15 residues. J lost 8 bases, V lost 2 bases, and 5 bases had no gene match. The CDR3 bases are TGTGCCTGGAGTTACGGGACTAGCGGGAGTTATGAGCAGTTCTTC. It specifies CAWSYGTSGSYEQFF.

This clonotype turned up a few times. The chain is built from TRBV9 and TRBJ1-6; no clear D gene. V gave up 0 bases and J gave up 5 bases, with 9 bases separating them. Germline values: CDR1 SGDLS, CDR2 YYNGEE. This CDR3 region has 15 residues. The CDR3 nucleotides are TGTGCCAGCAGCGTAGTGGGAAATAATAATTCACCCCTCCACTTT. Its translation is CASSVVGNNNSPLHF.

Many counts were recorded for this clonotype. The gene calls are TRBV11-2 and TRBJ2-2; 7 nucleotides align to TRBD2. The germline V gene has CDR1 SGHAT and CDR2 FQNNGV. The CDR3 is 16 amino acids. The trim removed 4 bases at V and 6 bases at J, leaving 11 bases unmatched. CDR3 coding DNA: TGTGCCAGCAGCTCTCCTCGGACTAGGCTCTCCGGGGAGCTGTTTTTT. Protein sequence: CASSSPRTRLSGELFF. Full variable domain (rest looked up from reference TRBV11-2 and TRBJ2-2): EAGVAQSPRYKIIEKRQSVAFWCNPISGHATLYWYQQILGQGPKLLIQFQNNGVVDDSQLPKDRFSAERLKGVDSTLKIQPAKLEDSAVYLCASSSPRTRLSGELFFGEGSRLTVL.

In its sample, this clonotype was seen many times. The chain has TRBV7-2 and TRBJ2-1, with 7 bases lining up with TRBD2. There are 15 residues in the CDR3. CDR1 is SGHTA and CDR2 is FQGNSA in the germline V gene. Trimming cost V 2 bases and J 5 bases; bases outside gene matches: 6. CDR3 nucleotides: TGTGCCAGCAGCTTATACCTAGCGGAGAACAATGAGCAGTTCTTC. Translation gives CASSLYLAENNEQFF.

This clonotype was counted ten times or more. J is TRBJ2-7 and V is TRBV18; 7 bases map to TRBD1. J gave up 2 bases and V 0 bases, and 1 base lay outside the gene matches. The CDR3 runs to 14 residues. Germline V gives CDR1 KGHSH, CDR2 LQKENI. The CDR3 sequence is CASSPPTGPYEQYF. The CDR3 DNA sequence: TGTGCCAGCTCACCACCGACAGGGCCCTACGAGCAGTACTTC.

This clonotype was observed many times. The gene calls are TRBV20-1 and TRBJ2-1; TRBD2 aligns across 8 bases. CDR3 length equals 14 residues. V lost 3 bases and J lost 5; bases outside the gene matches: 6. Looked up from germline, CDR1 is DFQATT and CDR2 is SNEGSKA (reference sequence). CDR3 protein: CSARTGTRDNEQFF. The CDR3 DNA reads as TGCAGTGCTAGGACCGGGACTAGGGACAATGAGCAGTTCTTC.

This clonotype was observed at least ten times. The V gene is TRBV6-2 or TRBV6-3, the J gene TRBJ1-1, with 7 bases that match TRBD1. With V trimmed by 1 base and J by 1 base, 0 bases remained unmatched. Germline CDR1 is MNHEY and CDR2 is SVGEGT. The CDR3 has 14 residues. The CDR3 here is CASSYYRGNTEAFF. The CDR3 DNA is TGTGCCAGCAGTTACTACAGGGGGAACACTGAAGCTTTCTTT.

Ten or more counts support this clonotype. The chain is built from TRBV2 and TRBJ1-1, with D perhaps matching TRBD1 (5 bases). This CDR3 is 16 amino acids long. The germline CDR1 and CDR2 sequences are SNHLY and FYNNEI. Between the trimmed V and J ends, which lost 3 bases and 5 bases, there was a span of 19 bases. The CDR3 region has the DNA TGTGCCAGCAGTGAGATATCCGGGACGGTGGCTACTGAAGCTTTCTTT. The encoded protein is CASSEISGTVATEAFF.

In its sample, this clonotype was seen once. The genes are TRBV6-5 and TRBJ2-5; a possible D gene is TRBD1 (6 bases). Per the germline V gene, CDR1 is MNHEY and CDR2 is SVGAGI. This CDR3 spans 14 amino acids. Trimming took off 1 base at V and 4 bases at J, with 10 bases between the two ends. CDR3 in DNA: TGTGCCAGCAGTTACTGGGACATAGGAGAGACCCAGTACTTC. Its protein is CASSYWDIGETQYF.

This clonotype was counted only a few times. The V gene is TRBV30, the J gene TRBJ2-3, with 10 bases matching TRBD2. V shed 4 bases, J shed 2 bases, and the junction held 9 bases outside the gene matches. Germline V CDR1 and CDR2: GTSNPN, SVGIG (reference sequence). The CDR3 spans 16 residues. This CDR3 is CAWNPRTSGNTDTQYF. Written as DNA, the CDR3 is TGTGCCTGGAACCCGCGGACTAGCGGCAACACAGATACGCAGTATTTT.

Only a few counts were recorded for this clonotype. The chain has TRBV30 and TRBJ2-1; 9 bases are shared with TRBD2. The CDR3 spans 15 residues. V was pared by 3 bases and J by 6 bases, with 9 bases of the junction left unmatched. Germline assignment: CDR1 GTSNPN and CDR2 SVGIG (reference sequence). This chain's CDR3 is CAWSSRAGGFNEQFF. CDR3 nucleotide sequence: TGTGCCTGGAGCAGTCGAGCGGGAGGTTTCAATGAGCAGTTCTTC.

This clonotype was seen repeatedly, ten times or more. The chain combines TRBV7-9 with TRBJ1-1; no clear D. The CDR3 spans 14 residues. Germline CDR1 reads SEHNR; CDR2 reads FQNEAQ (reference sequence). Trimming cost V 1 base and J 3 bases, with 9 bases left between them. CDR3 amino acids: CASSLVPGDTEAFF. CDR3 bases: TGTGCCAGCAGCTTAGTGCCAGGTGACACTGAAGCTTTCTTT.

This clonotype was counted at least ten times. The V and J genes are TRBV29-1 and TRBJ1-5; D unresolved. The CDR3 has 13 residues. Germline assignment: CDR1 SQVTM and CDR2 ANQGSEA. Trimming took 4 bases from V and 0 from J, leaving 7 bases between them. CDR3 bases: TGCAGCGTTGGAGGGTATAGCAATCAGCCCCAGCATTTT. Its protein product is CSVGGYSNQPQHF.

The chain carries TRBV7-8 and TRBJ2-1, with D unresolved. The CDR3 is 12 amino acids. CDR1 and CDR2 from the germline V gene are SGHVS and FQNEAQ. The ends were cut back, 3 bases at V and 8 bases at J, with 8 bases in the middle. The CDR3 loop reads CASSFYEDEQFF. DNA for the CDR3: TGTGCCAGCAGCTTTTACGAGGATGAGCAGTTCTTC.

The genes are TRBV5-1 and TRBJ1-2; the match to TRBD1 covers 8 bases. Germline lookup yields CDR1 SGHRS and CDR2 YFSETQ. V lost 4 bases and J lost 0; bases outside the gene matches: 8. The CDR3 runs 16 residues. CDR3 bases: TGCGCCAGCAGCCGAGGGACAGGCGCTTCTAACTATGGCTACACCTTC. As protein: CASSRGTGASNYGYTF. Together with reference TRBV5-1 and TRBJ1-2, the CDR3 gives the full variable domain: KAGVTQTPRYLIKTRGQQVTLSCSPISGHRSVSWYQQTPGQGLQFLFEYFSETQRNKGNFPGRFSGRQFSNSRSEMNVSTLELGDSALYLCASSRGTGASNYGYTFGSGTRLTVV.